Ten or more counts support the clone carrying this T cell receptor (beta chain). Its cognate antigen is unknown. The source material, RNA transcripts, was used to amplify TCR beta CDR3 regions. HTBI primers were employed in a first-round RT-PCR of the TCR CDR3. TCRdb re-called the multiplex PCR reads with MiXCR, one entry per CDR3 protein. The repertoire has hundreds of thousands of distinct CDR3 sequences, around 20% of them found once; the top ten carry 34%. The data originate from a study of T cells in Graves' hyperthyroidism and ophthalmopathy. Study findings and constraints: In the analysis, a 13 V-J model separated ophthalmopathy from stable hyperthyroidism.

This clonotype was sampled from a man aged 25-45 years with Graves' ophthalmopathy. Sequencing used blood.

Written as DNA, the CDR3 is TGTGCCAGCAGCCAACAAGTGGGGGATACGCAGTATTTT. It codes for CASSQQVGDTQYF. This sequence joins TRBV7-3 and TRBJ2-3; D is ambiguous. This CDR3 comprises 13 residues. Germline values: CDR1 SGHTA, CDR2 FQGTGA. V was shortened by 5 bases and J by 6 bases, with 12 bases between the two germline ends.